A selection of T cell receptor beta chains follows, all from one sample in a study of T-cell memory formation after mild COVID-19. TCRdb re-called the 5' RACE reads through MiXCR, storing one row per CDR3 protein. In the table there are 200,000 to 250,000 distinct CDR3 sequences, more than 8% of which are singletons. Material for sequencing was PBMCs or a T cell subset sorted from them (not recorded which). The receptors originated from a man aged 18 to 29 who had mild COVID-19 (a few samples of this study predate the infection). Cell type and time point are not known. CDR3s include the opening cysteine and the closing phenylalanine or tryptophan. D genes are given only for firm matches. Clone size, where shown, is once, few, many, or a class for clones that have expanded.

v_call	clone_size	d_call	j_call	cdr3_nt	cdr3_aa
TRBV6-6	.	.	TRBJ2-1	TGTGCCAGCAGTTACAGGGGTTTGGCGTTCTTC	CASSYRGLAFF
TRBV12-3/TRBV12-4	few	.	TRBJ1-5	TGTGCCAGCAGTTCGGTATACAGAGCATCAAGCCAGCCCCAGCATTTT	CASSSVYRASSQPQHF
TRBV5-6	.	.	TRBJ1-1	TGTGCCAGCAGCTTTTCTGAAGGCACTGAAGCTTTCTTT	CASSFSEGTEAFF
TRBV20-1	.	TRBD1	TRBJ1-5	TGCAGTGCTAGCCCTTCTACCGGGACAGATCAGCCCCAGCATTTT	CSASPSTGTDQPQHF
TRBV5-4	few	TRBD1	TRBJ2-4	TGTGCCAGCAGCCGACAGGGCTTAGCCAAAAACATTCAGTACTTC	CASSRQGLAKNIQYF
TRBV7-6	.	.	TRBJ2-6	TGTGCCAGCAGCCACTTTTCTGGGGCCAACGTCCTGACTTTC	CASSHFSGANVLTF
TRBV18	few	.	TRBJ2-2	TGTGCCAGCTCACGGGTCTCCCCCGGGACCGGGGAGCTGTTTTTT	CASSRVSPGTGELFF
TRBV7-2	.	.	TRBJ2-1	TGTGCCAGCAGCTTTTCCTTTACTAGTCGGGGGGAGCAGTTCTTC	CASSFSFTSRGEQFF
TRBV6-5	many	TRBD1	TRBJ2-7	TGTGCCAGCAGTCACGGGCCAGGGGGCTACGAGCAGTACTTC	CASSHGPGGYEQYF
TRBV7-9	.	.	TRBJ2-5	TGTGCCAGCAGCTATATCCAGGTTCAAGAGACCCAGTACTTC	CASSYIQVQETQYF
TRBV5-1	few	.	TRBJ2-5	TGCGCCAGCAGCTTGGGAGACTACATCCAAGAGACCCAGTACTTC	CASSLGDYIQETQYF
TRBV9	many	TRBD1	TRBJ2-2	TGTGCCAGCAGCACCCGGGACAGGCCCAACACCGGGGAGCTGTTTTTT	CASSTRDRPNTGELFF
TRBV3-1	few	.	TRBJ2-3	TGTGCCAGCAGCCAAGAGGCGGGAAGAGTGAGGACAGCTATGCAGTATTTT	CASSQEAGRVRTAMQYF
TRBV6-6	few	.	TRBJ2-3	TGTGCCAGCGCTCCAGGCGGCACAGATACGCAGTATTTT	CASAPGGTDTQYF
TRBV6-5	few	.	TRBJ1-5	TGTGCCAGCGCAACGGGGGGCCAGCCCCAGCATTTT	CASATGGQPQHF
TRBV14	.	.	TRBJ2-3	TGTGCCAGCAGCCATTCGCGCTTGAAGGGGTCAGATACGCAGTATTTT	CASSHSRLKGSDTQYF
TRBV12-3/TRBV12-4	.	.	TRBJ1-3	TGTGCCAGCAGTTTACGGAGGGATGGAAACACCATATATTTT	CASSLRRDGNTIYF
TRBV2	.	.	TRBJ1-1	TGTGCCAGCAGTGAAGCGCTTCTTCTGAACACTGAAGCTTTCTTT	CASSEALLLNTEAFF
TRBV19	few	.	TRBJ1-1	TGTGCCAGTAGAGGGGACCGCAGTAGATTGAACACTGAAGCTTTCTTT	CASRGDRSRLNTEAFF
TRBV6-2/TRBV6-3	.	.	TRBJ1-1	TGTGCCAGCAGTAGGAGGGTGGGGAGCATGAACACTGAAGCTTTCTTT	CASSRRVGSMNTEAFF
TRBV11-2	.	.	TRBJ2-5	TGTGCCAGCAGTCAAGGGCCCGGGGAGACCCAGTACTTC	CASSQGPGETQYF
TRBV12-5	few	TRBD1	TRBJ1-5	TGTGCTAGTGCCTATGGCCTTGGACAGGGGTATCATCAGCCCCAGCATTTT	CASAYGLGQGYHQPQHF
TRBV20-1	.	.	TRBJ1-2	TGCAGTGCTAGCAGGGTAGAGGGTGGCTACACCTTC	CSASRVEGGYTF
TRBV5-1	.	.	TRBJ1-2	TGCGCCAGCAGCCCCGGGGGTCTGTTTAACTATGGCTACACCTTC	CASSPGGLFNYGYTF
TRBV7-9	many	.	TRBJ1-1	TGTGCCAGCAGCTTAGAAGGTGGGTCCGAAGCTTTCTTT	CASSLEGGSEAFF
TRBV27	.	.	TRBJ2-5	TGTGCCAGCAGTCCGTCGTGGGGTAATCATCGGGAGACCCAGTACTTC	CASSPSWGNHRETQYF
TRBV20-1	.	.	TRBJ2-5	TGCAGTGCTAGCGTCGTGGCGGGACGCGGCCAAGAGACCCAGTACTTC	CSASVVAGRGQETQYF
TRBV7-9	few	.	TRBJ2-1	TGTGCCAGCAGCCCCCCGAAGGATGAGCAGTTCTTC	CASSPPKDEQFF